These T cell receptor beta chains were read from a single sample in a study of blood T cell repertoires in COVID-19. Profiling relied on immunoSEQ multiplex PCR, and the TCRdb table lists in-frame clones only, not all of them. Among about 480,000 clones listed, approximately 90% were seen once. Sequences were obtained from peripheral blood. The source is a woman between 25 and 40 years old with acute or convalescent COVID-19. Both conserved end residues are part of each CDR3. D genes are given only for firm matches. Size values are once, few and many counts, or a class for expanded clones, and some rows have none.

-,TRBV27,TRBJ1-6,-,CASTNSRDINSPLHF,TGTGCCAGCACCAATTCCCGGGACATTAATTCACCCCTCCACTTT
TRBD2,TRBV4-1,TRBJ2-3,once,CASSQESTSGRASTDTQYF,TGCGCCAGCAGCCAAGAATCGACTAGCGGGAGGGCTAGCACAGATACGCAGTATTTT
-,TRBV28,TRBJ1-1,-,CASSDQTLGTATEAFF,TGTGCCAGCAGTGACCAGACCCTCGGGACTGCGACTGAAGCTTTCTTT
-,TRBV4-1,TRBJ1-5,few,CASSQVKDERYQPQHF,TGCGCCAGCAGCCAAGTTAAGGACGAGCGGTATCAGCCCCAGCATTTT
TRBD1,TRBV5-4,TRBJ2-1,-,CASSLDRGNNEQFF,TGTGCCAGCAGCTTGGACAGGGGGAACAATGAGCAGTTCTTC
TRBD1,TRBV2,TRBJ1-1,-,CASSGTVNTEAFF,TGTGCCAGCAGCGGGACAGTGAACACTGAAGCTTTCTTT
TRBD1,TRBV3-1/TRBV3-2,TRBJ1-5,-,CASSQGAGGQPQHF,TGTGCCAGCAGCCAAGGGGCAGGGGGACAGCCCCAGCATTTT
-,TRBV7-2,TRBJ2-1,-,CASSHPWLGRYNEQFF,TGTGCCAGCAGCCACCCGTGGCTCGGGAGATACAATGAGCAGTTCTTC
TRBD2,TRBV6-5,TRBJ2-3,-,CASSRSAGGWDTQYF,TGTGCCAGCAGTCGGAGTGCGGGGGGGTGGGATACGCAGTATTTT
-,TRBV11-3,TRBJ2-2,-,CASSLYSGNTGELFF,TGTGCCAGCAGCTTGTATAGCGGGAACACCGGGGAGCTGTTTTTT
TRBD1,TRBV18,TRBJ1-3,few,CASSPNQGADSGNTIYF,TGTGCCAGCTCACCAAACCAGGGGGCCGACTCTGGAAACACCATATATTTT
-,TRBV27,TRBJ1-1,-,CASSDRMNTEAFF,TGTGCCAGCAGTGACAGGATGAACACTGAAGCTTTCTTT
TRBD1,TRBV25-1,TRBJ1-1,-,CASKGTGGSGTEAFF,TGTGCCAGCAAAGGGACAGGGGGCTCAGGCACTGAAGCTTTCTTT
-,TRBV11-2,TRBJ2-4,-,CASSFRGGSVGSNIQYF,TGTGCCAGCAGCTTTAGGGGGGGATCAGTTGGCTCAAACATTCAGTACTTC
-,TRBV6-1,TRBJ2-2,-,CASSEKRQLIRVFF,TGTGCCAGCAGTGAAAAACGACAGCTAATTAGGGTGTTTTTT
TRBD1,TRBV29-1,TRBJ2-1,-,CSVTDRANNEQFF,TGCAGCGTGACGGACAGGGCGAACAATGAGCAGTTCTTC
-,TRBV6-1,TRBJ2-3,-,CASSDASVQYF,TGTGCCAGCAGTGATGCGTCTGTGCAGTATTTT
TRBD2,TRBV11-2,TRBJ2-5,-,CASSPPGLAGGRWETQYF,TGTGCCAGCAGCCCCCCCGGGCTAGCGGGGGGGCGATGGGAGACCCAGTACTTC
-,TRBV4-2,TRBJ1-3,once,CASSQGQNTIYF,TGTGCCAGCAGCCAAGGGCAGAACACCATATATTTT
-,TRBV3-1/TRBV3-2,TRBJ2-1,-,CASSHKAGYNEQFF,TGTGCCAGCAGCCACAAGGCAGGTTACAATGAGCAGTTCTTC
-,TRBV6-5,TRBJ2-1,few,CASSTTGLQYNEQFF,TGTGCCAGCAGTACCACCGGACTACAATACAATGAGCAGTTCTTC
-,TRBV28,TRBJ1-1,many,CASRKNPGIENTEAFF,TGTGCCAGCAGAAAGAATCCAGGAATCGAGAACACTGAAGCTTTCTTT
-,TRBV28,TRBJ1-6,-,CASSFGRASNNSPLHF,TGTGCCAGCAGTTTCGGCAGGGCTAGTAATAATTCACCCCTCCACTTT
-,TRBV27,TRBJ2-7,-,CASGSSYEQYF,TGTGCCAGCGGGAGCTCCTACGAGCAGTACTTC